What follows are 9 T cell receptor beta chains derived from one specimen sequenced in a study of blood T cell repertoires in COVID-19. TCRdb keeps only in-frame clones here, not all; method: immunoSEQ multiplex PCR. The sample yields about 21,000 clones, about four fifths seen once. Sequencing was carried out using peripheral blood. Source of these receptors: a human donor in a cohort sampled during active COVID-19.

The chain recombines TRBV5-4 with TRBJ2-2; possibly TRBD1 for D (6 bases). Between the trimmed V and J ends, which lost 5 bases and 0 bases, there was a span of 14 bases. CDR1 and CDR2 from the germline V gene are SGHNT and YYREEE (reference sequence). The CDR3 contains 16 residues. CDR3 nucleotide sequence: TGTGCCAGCAGTCTCGGACAGCTAACGAACACCGGGGAGCTGTTTTTT. As protein: CASSLGQLTNTGELFF. The entire variable domain, with the rest obtained from reference TRBV5-4 and TRBJ2-2, is as follows: ETGVTQSPTHLIKTRGQQVTLRCSSQSGHNTVSWYQQALGQGPQFIFQYYREEENGRGNFPPRFSGLQFPNYSSELNVNALELDDSALYLCASSLGQLTNTGELFFGEGSRLTVL.

This clone occurred once. The CDR3 is CASSYRTGVGYTF. The CDR3 nucleotides are TGTGCCAGCAGTTACCGGACAGGGGTCGGCTACACCTTC. V usage is TRBV6-2 or TRBV6-3 and J usage is TRBJ1-2, with 9 nucleotides matching TRBD1. The ends lost 2 bases at V and 8 bases at J; junction bases unmatched: 3. The CDR3 has 13 amino acids. CDR1 is MNHEY, CDR2 SVGEGT, per germline.

In regard to this clone: This sample also contains other DNA sequences that code for the same CDR3. The chain recombines TRBV5-1 with TRBJ2-7, with 7 positions matching TRBD2. The CDR3 sequence is 16 residues long. V shed 0 bases, J shed 0 bases, and the junction held 6 bases outside the gene matches. In germline, CDR1 is SGHRS, CDR2 YFSETQ. In nucleotides, the CDR3 is TGCGCCAGCAGCTTGGGGGGGAGCGGGGCCTCCTACGAGCAGTACTTC. Its protein product is CASSLGGSGASYEQYF.

V is TRBV5-1 and J is TRBJ1-3; a weak D match, TRBD1 (6 bases). Germline CDR1 SGHRS, CDR2 YFSETQ. This CDR3 has 18 residues. V was shortened by 2 bases and J by 3 bases, with 21 bases between the two germline ends. The CDR3 region is CASSFGGRLRSGGNTIYF. The CDR3, as DNA: TGCGCCAGCAGCTTTGGGGGCAGATTGAGGTCTGGTGGAAACACCATATATTTT.

The chain carries TRBV7-9 and TRBJ1-2; possible D gene TRBD1, 5 bases. The CDR3 sequence is 15 residues long. Between the trimmed V and J ends, which lost 2 bases and 0 bases, there was a span of 10 bases. Germline V gene lookup returns CDR1 SEHNR and CDR2 FQNEAQ (reference sequence). In DNA form, the CDR3 reads TGTGCCAGCAGCTTAAACAGGCGCTCTAACTATGGCTACACCTTC. Translation gives CASSLNRRSNYGYTF.

The chain has TRBV28 and TRBJ2-1, with 8 bases matching TRBD1. The CDR3 contains 14 residues. V lost 5 bases and J lost 2; bases outside the gene matches: 2. CDR1 and CDR2 (germline): MDHEN, SYDVKM. The CDR3 loop reads CASSDRGAYNEQFF. The DNA of the CDR3 is TGTGCCAGCAGTGACAGGGGAGCCTACAATGAGCAGTTCTTC. Full variable domain (rest looked up from reference TRBV28 and TRBJ2-1): DVKVTQSSRYLVKRTGEKVFLECVQDMDHENMFWYRQDPGLGLRLIYFSYDVKMKEKGDIPEGYSVSREKKERFSLILESASTNQTSMYLCASSDRGAYNEQFFGPGTRLTVL.

This clone was counted a few times. The CDR3 nucleotides are TGCGCCAGCAGCCAAGAGCAGGGGGCGTCTGGGGCCAACGTCCTGACTTTC. This translates into CASSQEQGASGANVLTF. The rearrangement links TRBV4-1 to TRBJ2-6; 8 positions match TRBD1. Trimming took 0 bases from V and 1 from J; bases not matched to a gene: 2. CDR1 is MGHRA and CDR2 is YSYEKL in the germline V gene. The CDR3 totals 17 residues.

The chain recombines TRBV12-2 with TRBJ2-3; the tabulated D call, TRBD2, remains unverified against the DNA. TRBV12-2 is listed as a pseudogene. This CDR3 is 16 amino acids long. The CDR3 region is CADKHCGASSPDTQYF. The DNA for the CDR3 is TGTGCAGACAAACATTGCGGGGCCTCTTCTCCAGATACGCAGTATTTT.

This clone was detected once. DNA of the CDR3: TGTGCCAGCAGCGTAGCAGTTTACAATGAGCAGTTCTTC. It is translated as CASSVAVYNEQFF. The chain has TRBV9 and TRBJ2-1; no definite D call. Trimming removed 0 bases at V and 4 bases at J, with 5 bases between. In germline, CDR1 is SGDLS, CDR2 YYNGEE. The CDR3 is 13 residues long. The full variable domain, in which reference TRBV9 and TRBJ2-1 provide the parts outside the CDR3, is DSGVTQTPKHLITATGQRVTLRCSPRSGDLSVYWYQQSLDQGLQFLIQYYNGEERAKGNILERFSAQQFPDLHSELNLSSLELGDSALYFCASSVAVYNEQFFGPGTRLTVL.